The clone carrying this T cell receptor (beta chain) has a handful of counts. This sample was included in a study of regulatory T cells in long-lasting Graves disease. Libraries of TCR beta came from iRepertoire HTBI primers plus Arm-PCR of CDR3 regions. A single record per CDR3 protein comes from TCRdb applying MiXCR to the multiplex PCR reads. The sample holds hundreds of thousands of distinct CDR3 sequences, around 16% seen once. Time point defined: newly diagnosed GD, antithyroid drugs for less than 3 months. Preparation of the TCR library used RNA extracted from PBMCs. V was clipped by 4 bases and J by 1 base; unmatched bases: 6. Germline lookup yields CDR1 SGHNT and CDR2 YYREEE (reference sequence). The CDR3 length is 16 residues.

This clonotype was obtained from a female donor with Graves disease. The chain carries TRBV5-4 and TRBJ1-3, with 9 bases fitting TRBD1. The sample was peripheral blood mononuclear cells (PBMCs), taken at new diagnosis, from a patient treated with antithyroid drugs. CDR3 residues: CASSNPGTGSGNTIYF. CDR3 nucleotide sequence: TGTGCCAGCAGCAATCCCGGGACAGGGTCTGGAAACACCATATATTTT.